Sequencing of this T cell receptor beta chain was carried out in a study of OX40 agonist ivuxolimab in advanced cancers. Overall study context: A mean age of around 66 years, range roughly 20 to 90, was recorded, and around 85% were male.

Regarding this clone: No antigen is known for it.

Sequenced by immunoSEQ multiplex PCR; TCRdb stores in-frame clones only, minus some. Altogether tens of thousands of clones are present, 70% to 90% being singletons, with the ten largest covering less than 1%. Blood specimens came from baseline, cycle 4 day 1, and cycle 7 day 1. Broader study findings: Partial responders at 0.1-3.0 mg/kg showed near-lowest clonal expansion. Not determined was the antigen specificity of the expanded peripheral T cells.

This CDR3 contains 16 residues. The V and J ends lost 5 bases and 2 bases, in that order; junction bases with no gene match: 9. Germline assignment: CDR1 MGHRA and CDR2 YSYEKL. The TCR comes from an adult with an advanced solid tumor such as melanoma, head and neck, liver or kidney cancer. Material: CD4+ or CD8+ T cells sorted from blood, obtained in a trial of the OX40 agonist ivuxolimab. The rearrangement joins TRBV4-1 to TRBJ1-2, with TRBD1 identical over 9 bases. DNA for the CDR3: TGCGCCAGCAGCGGAATTGGGACAGGGATGAACTATGGCTACACCTTC. Its protein is CASSGIGTGMNYGYTF.